These T cell receptor beta chains were read from a single sample in a study of blood T cell repertoires in COVID-19. Generated by immunoSEQ multiplex PCR, the TCRdb table keeps only in-frame clones and is missing some. Of fewer than 500,000 clones listed, 75% to 90% are singletons. The source material was peripheral blood. Receptors were obtained from a woman aged 25 to 39 with active or convalescent COVID-19. The CDR3 runs from the conserved cysteine through the conserved F or W. The D gene is left open where the match is weak. Size is omitted from some rows. Given values are once, few, many or a class for expanded clones.

cdr3_length,d_call,v_call,j_call,clone_size,cdr3_nt,cdr3_aa
16,TRBD1,TRBV27,TRBJ1-2,NA,TGTGCCAGCAGCTCCCCCGGGACAGGGGGCGAGTATGGCTACACCTTC,CASSSPGTGGEYGYTF
15,TRBD1,TRBV4-1,TRBJ1-2,NA,TGCGCCAGCAGCCAGGAACAGGGACAGCACTATGGCTACACCTTC,CASSQEQGQHYGYTF
13,NA,TRBV7-5,TRBJ2-1,NA,TGTGTCAGAAGCTTATACAGGTTCCCTGAGCAGTTCTTC,CVRSLYRFPEQFF
13,NA,TRBV11-3,TRBJ1-1,once,TGTGCCAGCAGCTCGTTTATGAACACTGAAGCTTTCTTT,CASSSFMNTEAFF
15,TRBD1,TRBV5-1,TRBJ1-5,NA,TGCGCCAGCAGCTTATCCGGGACAGGGGTTTCGCCCCAGCATTTT,CASSLSGTGVSPQHF
14,NA,TRBV6-5,TRBJ2-7,NA,TGTGCCAGCAGTTACCGACTAGGGCCCTACGAGCAGTACTTC,CASSYRLGPYEQYF
15,NA,TRBV18,TRBJ2-1,NA,TGTGCCAGCTCACCACCGAGCGACCTATACAATGAGCAGTTCTTC,CASSPPSDLYNEQFF
16,NA,TRBV3-1/TRBV3-2,TRBJ2-1,NA,TGTGCCAGCAGCCAAGCTCAGCTGGACTATTACAATGAGCAGTTCTTC,CASSQAQLDYYNEQFF
16,TRBD2,TRBV18,TRBJ2-1,NA,TGTGCCAGCTCACCTGTTCGGGGACTAGCGGACAATGAGCAGTTCTTC,CASSPVRGLADNEQFF
13,TRBD1,TRBV29-1,TRBJ1-2,NA,TGCAGCGTTCTACCCGACAGGGGCTATGGCTACACCTTC,CSVLPDRGYGYTF
15,TRBD1,TRBV5-1,TRBJ2-7,NA,TGCGCCAGCAGCGACGACGGGACAGGGTCCTACGAGCAGTACTTC,CASSDDGTGSYEQYF
13,NA,TRBV10-3,TRBJ1-1,NA,TGTGCCATCAGTGAGTCGGGCGGGACTGAAGCTTTCTTT,CAISESGGTEAFF
18,TRBD1,TRBV27,TRBJ1-5,NA,TGTGCCAGCAGTTTATCCTGGGGACAGGGGGAGATCAATCAGCCCCAGCATTTT,CASSLSWGQGEINQPQHF
15,TRBD1,TRBV3-1/TRBV3-2,TRBJ1-4,NA,TGTGCCAGCAGCCATCCGGGACAGGGTTATGAAAAACTGTTTTTT,CASSHPGQGYEKLFF
15,NA,TRBV29-1,TRBJ2-5,few,TGCAGCGCCCAGCATGCAGGGGTTCCACAAGAGACCCAGTACTTC,CSAQHAGVPQETQYF
15,TRBD1,TRBV3-1/TRBV3-2,TRBJ1-6,NA,TGTGCCAGCAGCCATAGGACAGGGTTGAATTCACCCCTCCACTTT,CASSHRTGLNSPLHF
15,TRBD2,TRBV3-1/TRBV3-2,TRBJ2-3,once,TGTGCCAGCAGCCACACGGGGGGAAGCACAGATACGCAGTATTTT,CASSHTGGSTDTQYF
15,TRBD2,TRBV20-1,TRBJ2-1,NA,TGCAGTGCTAGTTCCGGGACTAGCGCATACAATGAGCAGTTCTTC,CSASSGTSAYNEQFF
17,TRBD2,TRBV5-1,TRBJ2-3,NA,TGCGCCAGCAGCAACACTAGCGGGGCCCCTAGCACAGATACGCAGTATTTT,CASSNTSGAPSTDTQYF
14,NA,TRBV4-1,TRBJ1-5,NA,TGCGCCAGCAGCCAAGTAAGGGGAAATCAGCCCCAGCATTTT,CASSQVRGNQPQHF
14,NA,TRBV27,TRBJ2-1,NA,TGTGCCAGCAGTTTTGGCGGGGGCGCGAATGAGCAGTTCTTC,CASSFGGGANEQFF
14,NA,TRBV3-1/TRBV3-2,TRBJ2-2,NA,TGTGCCAGCAGCTCCCGGGGGTACGGGGGGGAGCTGTTTTTT,CASSSRGYGGELFF